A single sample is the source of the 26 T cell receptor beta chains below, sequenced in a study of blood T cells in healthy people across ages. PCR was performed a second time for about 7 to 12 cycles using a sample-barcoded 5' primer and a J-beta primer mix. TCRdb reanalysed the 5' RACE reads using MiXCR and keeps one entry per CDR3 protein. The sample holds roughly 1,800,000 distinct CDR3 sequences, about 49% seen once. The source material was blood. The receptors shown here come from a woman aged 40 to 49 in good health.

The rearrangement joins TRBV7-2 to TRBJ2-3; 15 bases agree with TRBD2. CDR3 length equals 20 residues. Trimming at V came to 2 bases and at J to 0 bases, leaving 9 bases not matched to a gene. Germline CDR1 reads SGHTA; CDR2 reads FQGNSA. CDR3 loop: CASSLSGLAGGPSSTDTQYF. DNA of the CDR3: TGTGCCAGCAGCTTATCGGGACTAGCGGGGGGACCGAGTAGCACAGATACGCAGTATTTT.

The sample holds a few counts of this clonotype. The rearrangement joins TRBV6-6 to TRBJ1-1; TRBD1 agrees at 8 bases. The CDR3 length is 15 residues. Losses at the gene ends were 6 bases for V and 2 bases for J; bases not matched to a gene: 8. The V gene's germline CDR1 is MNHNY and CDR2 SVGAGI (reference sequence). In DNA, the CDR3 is TGTGCCAGCAGCCCCCGTGGACAGGGCAACACTGAAGCTTTCTTT. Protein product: CASSPRGQGNTEAFF.

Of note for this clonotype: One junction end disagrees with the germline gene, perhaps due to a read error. The DNA of the CDR3 is TGTGCCAGCGGCCAAGTTTCCAGGGCTGGCTACACCTTC. It is translated as CASGQVSRAGYTF. V and J are TRBV4-2 and TRBJ1-2; weak D call: TRBD1 (5 bases). Per germline, CDR1 LGHNA and CDR2 YNFKEQ. This CDR3 is 13 amino acids long.

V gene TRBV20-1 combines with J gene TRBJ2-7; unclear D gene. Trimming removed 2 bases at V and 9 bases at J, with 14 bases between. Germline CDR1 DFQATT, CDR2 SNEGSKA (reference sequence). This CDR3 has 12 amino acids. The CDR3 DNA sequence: TGCAGTGCTAGAAATGTAGCCTTGGGGCAGTACTTC. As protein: CSARNVALGQYF.

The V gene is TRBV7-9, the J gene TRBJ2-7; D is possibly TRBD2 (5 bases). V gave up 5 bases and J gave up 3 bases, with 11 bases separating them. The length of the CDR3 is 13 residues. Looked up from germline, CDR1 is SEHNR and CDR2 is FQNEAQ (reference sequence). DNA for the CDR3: TGTGCCAGCAGCCCTGAGGGCCGCTACGAGCAGTACTTC. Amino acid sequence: CASSPEGRYEQYF.

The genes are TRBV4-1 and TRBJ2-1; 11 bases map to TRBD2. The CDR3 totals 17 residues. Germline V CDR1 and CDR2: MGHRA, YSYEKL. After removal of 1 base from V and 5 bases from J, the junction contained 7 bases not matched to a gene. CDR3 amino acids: CASSQVPGLAVHNEQFF. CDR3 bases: TGCGCCAGCAGCCAAGTACCGGGACTAGCGGTTCACAATGAGCAGTTCTTC.

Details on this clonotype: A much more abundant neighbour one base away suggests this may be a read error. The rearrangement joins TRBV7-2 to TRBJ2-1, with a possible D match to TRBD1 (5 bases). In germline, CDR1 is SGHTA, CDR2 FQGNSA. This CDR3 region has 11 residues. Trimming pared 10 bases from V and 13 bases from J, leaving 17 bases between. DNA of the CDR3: TGTGCCACGGACATGAAGGAGACCCAGTTCTTC. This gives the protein CATDMKETQFF.

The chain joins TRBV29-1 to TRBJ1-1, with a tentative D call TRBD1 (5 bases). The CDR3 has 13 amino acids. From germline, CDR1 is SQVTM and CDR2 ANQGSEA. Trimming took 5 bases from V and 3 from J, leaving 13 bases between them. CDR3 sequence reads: CSVTWGGDTEAFF. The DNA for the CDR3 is TGCAGCGTTACTTGGGGGGGAGACACTGAAGCTTTCTTT.

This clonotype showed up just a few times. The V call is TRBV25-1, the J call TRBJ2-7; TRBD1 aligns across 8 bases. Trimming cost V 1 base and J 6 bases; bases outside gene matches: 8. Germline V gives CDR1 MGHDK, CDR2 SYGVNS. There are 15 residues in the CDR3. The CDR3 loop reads CASSESAGTGSEQYF. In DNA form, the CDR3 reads TGTGCCAGCAGTGAATCGGCAGGGACAGGCAGCGAGCAGTACTTC.

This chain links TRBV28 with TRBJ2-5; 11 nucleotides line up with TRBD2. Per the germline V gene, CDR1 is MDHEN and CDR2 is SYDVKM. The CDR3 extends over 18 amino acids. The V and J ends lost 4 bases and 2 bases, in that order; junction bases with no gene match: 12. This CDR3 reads CASSSSTTLAGEQETQYF. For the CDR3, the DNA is TGTGCCAGCAGTTCTTCAACAACACTAGCGGGAGAACAAGAGACCCAGTACTTC.

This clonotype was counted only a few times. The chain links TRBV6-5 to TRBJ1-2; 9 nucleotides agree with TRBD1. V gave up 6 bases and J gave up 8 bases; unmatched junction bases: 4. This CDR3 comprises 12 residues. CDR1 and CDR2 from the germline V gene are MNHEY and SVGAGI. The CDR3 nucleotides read TGTGCCAGCAGGGGGGGACAGGGCGGCTACACCTTC. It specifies CASRGGQGGYTF.

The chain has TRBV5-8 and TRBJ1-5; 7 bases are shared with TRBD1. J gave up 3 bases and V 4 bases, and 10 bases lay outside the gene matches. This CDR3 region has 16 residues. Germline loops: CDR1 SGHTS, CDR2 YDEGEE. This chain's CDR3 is CASSPHKGQSNQPQHF. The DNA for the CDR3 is TGTGCCAGCAGCCCCCATAAGGGACAGTCCAATCAGCCCCAGCATTTT.

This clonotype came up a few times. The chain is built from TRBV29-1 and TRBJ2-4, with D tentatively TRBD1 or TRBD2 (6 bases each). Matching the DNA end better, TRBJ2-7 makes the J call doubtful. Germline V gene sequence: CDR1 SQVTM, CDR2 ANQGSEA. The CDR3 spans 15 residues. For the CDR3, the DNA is TGCAGCGTTGTTAAGAGAGGTGAGGGGGGCGGCGAGCAGTACTTC. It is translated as CSVVKRGEGGGEQYF.

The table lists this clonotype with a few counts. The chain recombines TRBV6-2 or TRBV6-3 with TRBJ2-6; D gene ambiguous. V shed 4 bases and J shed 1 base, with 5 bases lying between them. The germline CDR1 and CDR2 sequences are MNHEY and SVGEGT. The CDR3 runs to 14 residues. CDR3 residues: CASSWWSGANVLTF. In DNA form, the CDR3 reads TGTGCCAGCAGTTGGTGGTCTGGGGCCAACGTCCTGACTTTC.

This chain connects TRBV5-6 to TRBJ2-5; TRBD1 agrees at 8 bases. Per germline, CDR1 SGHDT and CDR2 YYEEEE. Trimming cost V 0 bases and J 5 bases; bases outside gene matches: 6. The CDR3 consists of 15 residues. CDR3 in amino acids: CASSLVGQGLETQYF. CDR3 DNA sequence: TGTGCCAGCAGCTTGGTAGGACAGGGTTTGGAGACCCAGTACTTC.

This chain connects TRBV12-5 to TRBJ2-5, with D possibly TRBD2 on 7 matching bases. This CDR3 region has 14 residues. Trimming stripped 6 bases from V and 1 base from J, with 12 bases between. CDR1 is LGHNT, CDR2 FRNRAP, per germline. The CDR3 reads CASGHGGPQETQYF. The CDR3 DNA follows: TGTGCTAGTGGGCACGGGGGGCCCCAAGAGACCCAGTACTTC.

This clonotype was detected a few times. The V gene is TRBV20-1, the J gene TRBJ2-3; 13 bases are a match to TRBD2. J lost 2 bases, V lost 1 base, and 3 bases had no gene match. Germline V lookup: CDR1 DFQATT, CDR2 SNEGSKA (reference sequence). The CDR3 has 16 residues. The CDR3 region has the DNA TGCAGTGCTAGAGTTACTAGCGGGGGGGACACAGATACGCAGTATTTT. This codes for CSARVTSGGDTDTQYF.

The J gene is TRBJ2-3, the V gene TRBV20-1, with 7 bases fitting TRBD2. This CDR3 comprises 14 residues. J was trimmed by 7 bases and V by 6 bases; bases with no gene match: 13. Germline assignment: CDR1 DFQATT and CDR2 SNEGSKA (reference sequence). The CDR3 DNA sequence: TGCAGTGCCGAGACTAGCCCTGGGACCTATACGCAGTATTTT. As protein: CSAETSPGTYTQYF.

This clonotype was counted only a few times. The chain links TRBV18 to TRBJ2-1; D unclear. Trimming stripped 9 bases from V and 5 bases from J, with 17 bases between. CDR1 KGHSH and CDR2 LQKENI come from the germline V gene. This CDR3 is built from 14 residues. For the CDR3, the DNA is TGTGCCAGTTCCCTGAGCGCCAGAAACAATGAGCAGTTCTTC. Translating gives CASSLSARNNEQFF.

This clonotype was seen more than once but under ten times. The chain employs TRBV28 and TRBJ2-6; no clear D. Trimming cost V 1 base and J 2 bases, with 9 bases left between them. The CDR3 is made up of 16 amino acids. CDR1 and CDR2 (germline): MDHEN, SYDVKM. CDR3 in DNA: TGTGCCAGCAGTTTATTAGCAGAGGCTGGGGCCAACGTCCTGACTTTC. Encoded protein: CASSLLAEAGANVLTF.

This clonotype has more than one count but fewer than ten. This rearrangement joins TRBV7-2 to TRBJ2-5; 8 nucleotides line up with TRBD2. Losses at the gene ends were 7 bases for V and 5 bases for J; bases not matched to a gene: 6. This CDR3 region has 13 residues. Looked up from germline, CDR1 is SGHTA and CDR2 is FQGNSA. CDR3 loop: CASTGTRGETQYF. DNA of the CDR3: TGTGCCAGCACCGGGACTAGGGGCGAGACCCAGTACTTC.

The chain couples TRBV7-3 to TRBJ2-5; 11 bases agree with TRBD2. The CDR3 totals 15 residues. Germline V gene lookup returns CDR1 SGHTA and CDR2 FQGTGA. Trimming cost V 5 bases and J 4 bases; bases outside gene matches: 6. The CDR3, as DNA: TGTGCCAGCAGCAGACTAGCGGGGCCGGGAGAGACCCAGTACTTC. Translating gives CASSRLAGPGETQYF.

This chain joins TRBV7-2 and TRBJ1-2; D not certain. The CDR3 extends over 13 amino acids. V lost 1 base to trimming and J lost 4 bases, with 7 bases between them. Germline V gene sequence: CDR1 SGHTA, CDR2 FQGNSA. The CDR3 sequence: CASSLGAIYGYTF. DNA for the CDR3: TGTGCCAGCAGCTTAGGAGCAATCTATGGCTACACCTTC.

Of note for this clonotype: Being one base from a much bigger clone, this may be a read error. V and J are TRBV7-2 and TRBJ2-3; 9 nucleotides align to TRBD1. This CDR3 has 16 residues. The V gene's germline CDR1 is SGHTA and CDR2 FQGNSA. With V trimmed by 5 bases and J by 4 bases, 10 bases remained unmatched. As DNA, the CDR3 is TGTGCCAGCAGCCTAGGGACAGGGAGCAGATCAGATACGCAGTATTTT. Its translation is CASSLGTGSRSDTQYF.

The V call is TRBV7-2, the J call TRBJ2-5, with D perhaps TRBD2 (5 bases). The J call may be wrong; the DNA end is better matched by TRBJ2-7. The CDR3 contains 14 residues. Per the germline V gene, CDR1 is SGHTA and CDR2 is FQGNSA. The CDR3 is CASSRPRRSGEQYF. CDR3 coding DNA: TGTGCCAGCAGCCGCCCTCGGAGGAGTGGCGAGCAGTACTTC.

The CDR3 bases are TGCAGCGTTGAACGGCAGGGTAGGGGCGGCTACACCTTC. Protein: CSVERQGRGGYTF. The V gene is TRBV29-1, the J gene TRBJ1-2; tentatively, D is TRBD1 (5 bases). Germline loops: CDR1 SQVTM, CDR2 ANQGSEA. Trimming pared 2 bases from V and 8 bases from J, leaving 15 bases between. The CDR3 sequence is 13 residues long.